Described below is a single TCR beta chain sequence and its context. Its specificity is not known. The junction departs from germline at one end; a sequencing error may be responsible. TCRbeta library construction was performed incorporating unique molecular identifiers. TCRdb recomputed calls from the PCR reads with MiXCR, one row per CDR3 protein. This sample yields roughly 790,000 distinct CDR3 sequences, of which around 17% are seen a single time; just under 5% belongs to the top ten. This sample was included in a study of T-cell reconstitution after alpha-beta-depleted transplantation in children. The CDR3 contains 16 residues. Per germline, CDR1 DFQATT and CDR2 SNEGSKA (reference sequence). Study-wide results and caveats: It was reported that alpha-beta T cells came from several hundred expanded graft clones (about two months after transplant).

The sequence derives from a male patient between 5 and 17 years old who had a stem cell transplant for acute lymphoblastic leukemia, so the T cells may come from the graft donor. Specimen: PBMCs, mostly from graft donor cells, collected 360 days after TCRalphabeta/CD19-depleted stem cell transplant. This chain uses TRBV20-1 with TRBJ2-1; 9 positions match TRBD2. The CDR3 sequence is CCARDPVAGESNEQFF. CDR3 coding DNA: TGCTGTGCTAGAGATCCAGTAGCGGGAGAGAGCAATGAGCAGTTCTTC.